The present TCR beta chain was sequenced within a study of OX40 agonist ivuxolimab in advanced cancers. Turning to the study itself: Hepatocellular carcinoma, melanoma, renal cell or head and neck cancer occurred in dose-escalation patients. Study results and limitations: Antigen specificity was not determined for the expanded peripheral T cells. Low clonal expansion, among the lowest seen, marked partial responders at 0.1-3.0 mg/kg. Both blood CD4+ and CD8+ T cells showed clonal growth by week 6 at 0.1 to 3.0 mg/kg.

Comment on this clone: No antigen is known for it.

This CDR3 contains 14 residues. Germline lookup yields CDR1 MNHEY and CDR2 SMNVEV (reference sequence). V was clipped by 4 bases and J by 5 bases; unmatched bases: 7. This table comes from immunoSEQ multiplex PCR, and its TCRdb copy is limited to in-frame clones, with some not included. The data hold around 75,000 clones, with roughly 90% observed a single time. The J gene is TRBJ2-7, the V gene TRBV27; 8 bases fit TRBD2. This sample comprised CD4+ or CD8+ T cells sorted from blood, obtained in a trial of the OX40 agonist ivuxolimab. This receptor was taken from an adult with an advanced solid tumor such as melanoma, head and neck, liver or kidney cancer. The DNA for the CDR3 is TGTGCCAGCAGTTCTACGGGACTAGTAGACGAGCAGTACTTC. Translating gives CASSSTGLVDEQYF.